A single sample is the source of the 12 T cell receptor beta chains below, sequenced in a study of OX40 agonist ivuxolimab in advanced cancers. Assay used: immunoSEQ multiplex PCR; TCRdb lists only in-frame clones, some missing. The profile shows tens of thousands of clones, 65% to 90% of them singletons. This specimen was CD4+ or CD8+ T cells sorted from blood, taken in a trial of the OX40 agonist ivuxolimab. The receptors here all came from an adult with an advanced solid tumor such as melanoma, head and neck, liver or kidney cancer.

The V and J genes are TRBV30 and TRBJ2-5; possible D gene TRBD1, 5 bases. The CDR3 loop spans 12 amino acids. The ends were cut back, 2 bases at V and 5 bases at J, with 9 bases in the middle. Germline V gene sequence: CDR1 GTSNPN, CDR2 SVGIG (reference sequence). For the CDR3, the DNA is TGTGCCTGGAGTAGGGGCCCGGAGACCCAGTACTTC. Its protein product is CAWSRGPETQYF.

V usage is TRBV7-2 and J usage is TRBJ1-3; 10 nucleotides agree with TRBD1. Germline V lookup: CDR1 SGHTA, CDR2 FQGNSA. V lost 0 bases and J lost 4; bases outside the gene matches: 3. The CDR3 runs 16 residues. The CDR3 bases are TGTGCCAGCAGCTTAGCCGGGACAGGGGTAGGAAACACCATATATTTT. Encoded protein: CASSLAGTGVGNTIYF.

This sequence joins TRBV5-1 and TRBJ1-2; TRBD1 might be the D (6 bases). Germline-derived CDR1 and CDR2 are SGHRS and YFSETQ. Deletions cut 4 bases from V and 6 bases from J, with 13 bases between. This CDR3 spans 13 amino acids. The CDR3 DNA sequence: TGCGCCAGCAGCCCCAGTCAGGGGAATGGCTACACCTTC. Its translation: CASSPSQGNGYTF. The entire variable domain, with the rest obtained from reference TRBV5-1 and TRBJ1-2, is as follows: KAGVTQTPRYLIKTRGQQVTLSCSPISGHRSVSWYQQTPGQGLQFLFEYFSETQRNKGNFPGRFSGRQFSNSRSEMNVSTLELGDSALYLCASSPSQGNGYTFGSGTRLTVV.

The DNA of the CDR3 is TGTGCCAGCAGTTACTCTTACGAGCAGTTCTTC. Amino acid sequence: CASSYSYEQFF. The V and J genes are TRBV6-6 and TRBJ2-1; D ambiguous. This CDR3 spans 11 amino acids. CDR1 MNHNY and CDR2 SVGAGI come from the germline V gene (reference sequence). V shed 0 bases and J shed 10 bases, with 4 bases lying between them.

In its sample, this clone was seen a few times. V and J are TRBV6-5 and TRBJ1-3; D gene unclear. Trimming took 4 bases from V and 0 from J, leaving 10 bases between them. Looked up from germline, CDR1 is MNHEY and CDR2 is SVGAGI. CDR3 length: 15 residues. The CDR3: CASSSRGYSGNTIYF. CDR3 DNA sequence: TGTGCCAGCAGTTCCAGAGGGTACTCTGGAAACACCATATATTTT.

CDR3 coding DNA: TGTGCCAGTAGTAAGCCTCGCGCCGGGACAGGAGAAGAGACCCAGTACTTC. Amino acid sequence: CASSKPRAGTGEETQYF. This chain links TRBV19 with TRBJ2-5, with 8 bases that match TRBD1. The trim removed 4 bases at V and 3 bases at J, leaving 13 bases unmatched. In germline, CDR1 is LNHDA, CDR2 SQIVND (reference sequence). The CDR3 has 17 residues.

In DNA form, the CDR3 reads TGTGCCACCAGCAGAGAAAACAGGGGTTTCGACGAGCAGTACTTC. Encoded protein: CATSRENRGFDEQYF. The rearrangement uses TRBV15 and TRBJ2-7; 7 positions agree with TRBD1. J lost 5 bases, V lost 0 bases, and 7 bases had no gene match. The CDR3 runs 15 residues. Per germline, CDR1 LNHNV and CDR2 YYDKDF (reference sequence). Full variable domain (outside the CDR3, taken from reference TRBV15 and TRBJ2-7): DAMVIQNPRYQVTQFGKPVTLSCSQTLNHNVMYWYQQKSSQAPKLLFHYYDKDFNNEADTPDNFQSRRPNTSFCFLDIRSPGLGDTAMYLCATSRENRGFDEQYFGPGTRLTVT.

The J gene is TRBJ2-5, the V gene TRBV5-6; 12 nucleotides match TRBD1. The V gene end was trimmed by 0 bases and the J gene end by 5 bases; junction bases not matched to a gene: 5. Germline V gives CDR1 SGHDT, CDR2 YYEEEE. The CDR3 loop spans 16 amino acids. The CDR3 nucleotides are TGTGCCAGCAGCTTGGTTGGGACAGGGGGCCATGAGACCCAGTACTTC. Amino acids: CASSLVGTGGHETQYF.

The J gene is TRBJ1-5, the V gene TRBV2, with D perhaps matching TRBD1 (6 bases). V was clipped by 4 bases and J by 4 bases, with 8 bases between them. The germline CDR1 and CDR2 sequences are SNHLY and FYNNEI. This CDR3 comprises 13 residues. The CDR3 sequence: CASSGTDNQPQHF. CDR3 nucleotides: TGTGCCAGCAGTGGGACAGATAATCAGCCCCAGCATTTT.

The V and J genes are TRBV11-2 and TRBJ2-3, with TRBD1 matching 7 bases. The CDR3 contains 13 residues. Unmatched junction bases numbered 5, after V lost 5 bases and J lost 6 bases. Germline V CDR1 and CDR2: SGHAT, FQNNGV. Here the CDR3 reads CASSDSRGDTQYF. CDR3 DNA sequence: TGTGCCAGCAGCGACTCCAGGGGGGATACGCAGTATTTT. The whole variable domain, remainder taken from reference TRBV11-2 and TRBJ2-3, is EAGVAQSPRYKIIEKRQSVAFWCNPISGHATLYWYQQILGQGPKLLIQFQNNGVVDDSQLPKDRFSAERLKGVDSTLKIQPAKLEDSAVYLCASSDSRGDTQYFGPGTRLTVL.

This clone was seen a few times. The CDR3, as DNA: TGTGCCAGCAGGTACAGCCAGAACTATGGCTACACCTTC. Amino acid sequence: CASRYSQNYGYTF. The chain links TRBV2 to TRBJ1-2; D is unresolved. Germline V gene data show CDR1 as SNHLY and CDR2 as FYNNEI. Deletions cut 6 bases from V and 2 bases from J, with 10 bases between. CDR3 length: 13 amino acids.

The chain carries TRBV5-4 and TRBJ2-5; 9 bases are a match to TRBD1. Per the germline V gene, CDR1 is SGHNT and CDR2 is YYREEE (reference sequence). V shed 4 bases, J shed 2 bases, and the junction held 6 bases outside the gene matches. This CDR3 is 15 amino acids long. In DNA, the CDR3 is TGTGCCAGCAGCGGGACAGGGCTATCGCAAGAGACCCAGTACTTC. The encoded protein is CASSGTGLSQETQYF.